This T cell receptor beta chain originates from a study of OX40 agonist ivuxolimab in advanced cancers. Germline V gives CDR1 LNHDA, CDR2 SQIVND (reference sequence). The germline V and J ends were trimmed by 8 bases and 2 bases, with 12 bases remaining between them. The CDR3 is 13 amino acids. TCRdb keeps only in-frame clones here, not all; method: immunoSEQ multiplex PCR. The repertoire holds approximately 58,000 clones, with approximately 88% as singletons. The source material was CD4+ or CD8+ T cells sorted from blood, sampled in a trial of the OX40 agonist ivuxolimab. The rearrangement links TRBV19 to TRBJ2-5, with D possibly TRBD1 on 5 matching bases. The clonotype originates from an adult with an advanced solid tumor such as melanoma, head and neck, liver or kidney cancer. The CDR3: CASVGQEQETQYF. DNA for the CDR3: TGTGCCAGTGTGGGGCAGGAGCAAGAGACCCAGTACTTC.